Following are 32 T cell receptor beta chains from one sample sequenced in a study of T-cell memory formation after mild COVID-19. TCRdb called the 5' RACE reads again in MiXCR, with one record for every CDR3 protein. Of about 130,000 distinct CDR3 sequences listed, about 15% were seen once; the top ten hold about 14%. Sequencing input: PBMCs or a T cell subset sorted from them (not recorded which). The receptors were sampled from an adult woman who had mild COVID-19 (a few samples of this study predate the infection). Cell type and time point are not known.

This clonotype was recorded a few times. Here the CDR3 DNA reads TGCAGTGCTAGATCTGGCGGGGGGGCCACAGATACGCAGTATTTT. It yields the protein CSARSGGGATDTQYF. This chain links TRBV20-1 with TRBJ2-3; 9 positions match TRBD2. The CDR3 loop spans 15 amino acids. V was pared by 2 bases and J by 2 bases, with 5 bases of the junction left unmatched. CDR1 is DFQATT, CDR2 SNEGSKA, per germline (reference sequence).

V gene TRBV11-1 combines with J gene TRBJ2-1; TRBD1 aligns across 8 bases. CDR1 is SGHAT, CDR2 FQDESV, per germline (reference sequence). The trim removed 3 bases at V and 2 bases at J, leaving 3 bases unmatched. This CDR3 has 15 residues. CDR3 sequence reads: CASSFYRGTYNEQFF. The CDR3 DNA reads as TGTGCCAGCAGCTTCTACAGGGGGACCTACAATGAGCAGTTCTTC.

The chain links TRBV7-2 to TRBJ2-1, with D tentatively TRBD1 or TRBD2 (5 bases each). Per the germline V gene, CDR1 is SGHTA and CDR2 is FQGNSA. Between the trimmed V and J ends, which lost 3 bases and 14 bases, there was a span of 11 bases. The CDR3 is 11 amino acids. The CDR3 protein is CASSLLGEEFF. DNA for the CDR3: TGTGCCAGCAGCTTGTTGGGGGAAGAGTTCTTC.

The chain links TRBV9 to TRBJ2-7; D is possibly TRBD2 (6 bases). The CDR3 is 15 residues long. Germline assignment: CDR1 SGDLS and CDR2 YYNGEE. Trimming took off 3 bases at V and 4 bases at J, with 17 bases between the two ends. For the CDR3, the DNA is TGTGCCAGCAGCGCGTCGGGGGACTCCCGTTACGAGCAGTACTTC. Amino acids: CASSASGDSRYEQYF.

J is TRBJ1-5 and V is TRBV20-1; 7 bases align to TRBD1. The CDR3 runs 14 residues. The V and J ends lost 6 bases and 5 bases, in that order; junction bases with no gene match: 10. The V gene's germline CDR1 is DFQATT and CDR2 SNEGSKA (reference sequence). CDR3 sequence: CSARGGQWDQPQHF. In DNA form, the CDR3 reads TGCAGTGCACGAGGGGGACAGTGGGATCAGCCCCAGCATTTT.

This clonotype was counted between two and nine times. The chain links TRBV7-8 to TRBJ2-5; a weak D match, TRBD2 (6 bases). There are 13 residues in the CDR3. V dropped 5 bases and J dropped 5 bases, with 12 bases sitting between them. The germline V gene has CDR1 SGHVS and CDR2 FQNEAQ. The CDR3, as DNA: TGTGCCAGCAGCAATACGCTAGCGGAGACCCAGTACTTC. It translates to CASSNTLAETQYF.

The V gene is TRBV2, the J gene TRBJ1-2; 9 nucleotides align to TRBD1. This CDR3 contains 14 residues. Unmatched junction bases numbered 9, after V lost 5 bases and J lost 8 bases. Germline assignment: CDR1 SNHLY and CDR2 FYNNEI. CDR3 residues: CASSTEDRGGGYTF. CDR3 nucleotides: TGTGCCAGCAGTACTGAGGACAGGGGAGGCGGCTACACCTTC.

This clonotype has just a few counts. The rearrangement uses TRBV5-5 and TRBJ1-4, with TRBD1 identical over 8 bases. The trim removed 4 bases at V and 7 bases at J, leaving 9 bases unmatched. This CDR3 spans 15 amino acids. Germline values: CDR1 SGHKS, CDR2 YYEKEE (reference sequence). The CDR3 DNA reads as TGTGCCAGCAGCCCTACCCGGGACAGGATTGAAAAACTGTTTTTT. It translates to CASSPTRDRIEKLFF.

This clonotype was seen a handful of times. J is TRBJ2-7 and V is TRBV7-3, with TRBD1 matching 7 bases. Germline V gene sequence: CDR1 SGHTA, CDR2 FQGTGA. The CDR3 has 13 amino acids. Trimming removed 3 bases from V and 4 bases from J; junction bases left unmatched: 3. The CDR3 region is CASSLGTEYEQYF. CDR3 nucleotide sequence: TGTGCCAGCAGCTTGGGGACAGAGTACGAGCAGTACTTC.

The J gene is TRBJ2-1, the V gene TRBV7-9, with 7 bases lining up with TRBD1. Germline V gene lookup returns CDR1 SEHNR and CDR2 FQNEAQ (reference sequence). With V trimmed by 0 bases and J by 5 bases, 7 bases remained unmatched. There are 16 residues in the CDR3. In DNA form, the CDR3 reads TGTGCCAGCAGCTTAGCGACAGGGTATCAGAACAATGAGCAGTTCTTC. Its translation: CASSLATGYQNNEQFF.

The chain uses TRBV6-5 and TRBJ2-6, with TRBD1 matching over 10 bases. CDR3 length equals 17 residues. With 8 bases clipped from V and 0 bases from J, the junction kept 7 bases outside the gene matches. The germline CDR1 and CDR2 sequences are MNHEY and SVGAGI. This CDR3 is CASRGGQGNSGANVLTF. The CDR3 DNA sequence: TGTGCCAGCCGGGGGGGACAGGGGAACTCTGGGGCCAACGTCCTGACTTTC.

This chain connects TRBV6-2 or TRBV6-3 to TRBJ2-3, with 8 nucleotides matching TRBD2. V was pared by 2 bases and J by 5 bases, with 15 bases of the junction left unmatched. Germline CDR1 and CDR2: MNHEY and SVGEGT. The CDR3 is made up of 18 amino acids. DNA for the CDR3: TGTGCCAGCAGTTACCCGATCCCAGATCCGGGAGGGGAAGATACGCAGTATTTT. This gives the protein CASSYPIPDPGGEDTQYF.

This clonotype was counted between two and nine times. The V and J genes are TRBV6-5 and TRBJ2-7; 9 bases align to TRBD1. CDR3 length equals 15 residues. V shed 6 bases, J shed 12 bases, and the junction held 18 bases outside the gene matches. Germline loops: CDR1 MNHEY, CDR2 SVGAGI. The CDR3 coding sequence is TGTGCCAGCAGACGTTCGGGACAGGGCGGGAAGGTAACGTACTTC. As protein: CASRRSGQGGKVTYF.

This clonotype was seen more than once but under ten times. V is TRBV9 and J is TRBJ2-1; TRBD2 matches 8 bases. Germline V gene lookup returns CDR1 SGDLS and CDR2 YYNGEE. The CDR3 is 15 residues long. The junction had 9 bases not matched to a gene; V was cut back by 3 bases and J by 7 bases. CDR3 residues: CASSAPGGAENEQFF. The CDR3 bases are TGTGCCAGCAGCGCCCCGGGAGGGGCGGAAAATGAGCAGTTCTTC.

Many counts were recorded for this clonotype. V usage is TRBV20-1 and J usage is TRBJ2-1; D may correspond to TRBD1 or TRBD2 (5 bases each). Trimming cost V 3 bases and J 5 bases, with 14 bases left between them. Germline V CDR1 and CDR2: DFQATT, SNEGSKA (reference sequence). CDR3 size: 14 residues. Here the CDR3 DNA reads TGCAGTGCTAGGGGGGATGGCCCAAACAATGAGCAGTTCTTC. It yields the protein CSARGDGPNNEQFF.

This clonotype turned up a few times. The gene calls are TRBV18 and TRBJ2-7; D not certain. V lost 3 bases to trimming and J lost 0 bases, with 6 bases between them. The germline V gene encodes CDR1 KGHSH and CDR2 LQKENI. This CDR3 spans 13 amino acids. The CDR3 protein is CASSPKSSYEQYF. For the CDR3, the DNA is TGTGCCAGCTCACCCAAAAGCTCCTACGAGCAGTACTTC. The complete variable domain, with remaining parts taken from reference TRBV18 and TRBJ2-7, reads NAGVMQNPRHLVRRRGQEARLRCSPMKGHSHVYWYRQLPEEGLKFMVYLQKENIIDESGMPKERFSAEFPKEGPSILRIQQVVRGDSAAYFCASSPKSSYEQYFGPGTRLTVT.

The sample holds a few counts of this clonotype. The J gene is TRBJ2-5, the V gene TRBV3-1; D remains unclear. The CDR3 extends over 13 amino acids. Germline-derived CDR1 and CDR2 are LGHDT and YNNKEL (reference sequence). V was cut by 0 bases and J by 5 bases, with 7 bases left in between. The CDR3 DNA sequence: TGTGCCAGCAGCCAAGATTATGGGGAGACCCAGTACTTC. Protein: CASSQDYGETQYF.

CDR3 DNA: TGTGCCACCAGCAGACCGGGCGGTGAGCAGTTCTTC. It specifies CATSRPGGEQFF. This chain joins TRBV15 and TRBJ2-1; unclear D gene. From germline, CDR1 is LNHNV and CDR2 YYDKDF (reference sequence). This CDR3 has 12 amino acids. Trimming removed 2 bases at V and 9 bases at J, with 8 bases between. Combining the CDR3 with reference TRBV15 and TRBJ2-1 gives the whole variable domain DAMVIQNPRYQVTQFGKPVTLSCSQTLNHNVMYWYQQKSSQAPKLLFHYYDKDFNNEADTPDNFQSRRPNTSFCFLDIRSPGLGDTAMYLCATSRPGGEQFFGPGTRLTVL.

The rearrangement joins TRBV30 to TRBJ1-1, with D possibly TRBD1 on 5 matching bases. CDR1 is GTSNPN and CDR2 is SVGIG in the germline V gene (reference sequence). This CDR3 comprises 14 residues. V was shortened by 5 bases and J by 8 bases, with 21 bases between the two germline ends. The CDR3 region has the DNA TGTGCCTGGGATGTGATTGGTGTCGGGGCGGAAGCTTTCTTT. Protein sequence: CAWDVIGVGAEAFF.

The rearrangement uses TRBV7-9 and TRBJ2-7, with 10 bases identical to TRBD1. V dropped 5 bases and J dropped 4; count of bases not matched to a gene: 8. The V gene's germline CDR1 is SEHNR and CDR2 FQNEAQ (reference sequence). The CDR3 is made up of 15 amino acids. The CDR3: CASSPGTGAFYEQYF. The DNA of the CDR3 is TGTGCCAGCAGCCCAGGGACAGGGGCTTTTTACGAGCAGTACTTC.

This clonotype was found a few times. This chain connects TRBV24-1 to TRBJ2-7; D gene uncertain. The V and J ends lost 7 bases and 5 bases respectively, with 17 bases between them. CDR3 length: 14 amino acids. Germline CDR1 reads KGHDR; CDR2 reads SFDVKD. This chain's CDR3 is CATRSSYADHEQYF. The DNA of the CDR3 is TGTGCCACCAGGAGTTCCTATGCAGATCACGAGCAGTACTTC.

This clonotype was seen a few times. CDR3 nucleotide sequence: TGTGCCAGCAGCTCAGAGAATTCCGCCCACACTGAGCAGTTCTTC. The encoded protein is CASSSENSAHTEQFF. The chain employs TRBV7-9 and TRBJ2-1; D is ambiguous. The CDR3 covers 15 residues. Looked up from germline, CDR1 is SEHNR and CDR2 is FQNEAQ (reference sequence). V lost 4 bases and J lost 9, with 19 bases in between. The full variable domain, with the rest looked up from reference TRBV7-9 and TRBJ2-1, is DTGVSQNPRHKITKRGQNVTFRCDPISEHNRLYWYRQTLGQGPEFLTYFQNEAQLEKSRLLSDRFSAERPKGSFSTLEIQRTEQGDSAMYLCASSSENSAHTEQFFGPGTRLTVL.

This clonotype has more than one count but fewer than ten. This sequence joins TRBV27 and TRBJ2-1; 11 nucleotides line up with TRBD2. The germline gives CDR1 MNHEY, CDR2 SMNVEV (reference sequence). Germline trimming cut 7 bases from V and 4 bases from J; bases unmatched to any gene: 6. The length of the CDR3 is 15 residues. The CDR3 coding sequence is TGTGCCAGCATCCGGACTAGCGGGTTATACAATGAGCAGTTCTTC. This gives the protein CASIRTSGLYNEQFF.

V gene TRBV11-2 combines with J gene TRBJ2-7, with TRBD1 as a possible D gene (5 bases). Trimming left V 5 bases short and J 3 bases short, with 23 bases between. The CDR3 has 17 amino acids. Per the germline V gene, CDR1 is SGHAT and CDR2 is FQNNGV. The CDR3 DNA is TGTGCCAGCAGCCCAATAACTCCCTCAAGGGGCTTCTACGAGCAGTACTTC. Translation: CASSPITPSRGFYEQYF.

By its share, this clonotype is medium-sized (0.01 to 0.1%). The rearrangement joins TRBV6-5 to TRBJ1-2; the match to TRBD1 covers 8 bases. Per the germline V gene, CDR1 is MNHEY and CDR2 is SVGAGI. V shed 2 bases, J shed 6 bases, and the junction held 8 bases outside the gene matches. This CDR3 comprises 15 residues. In nucleotides, the CDR3 is TGTGCCAGCAGTTACCGACAGGGGCCGGCGGATGGCTACACCTTC. As protein: CASSYRQGPADGYTF.

This clonotype has only a few counts. V and J are TRBV24-1 and TRBJ2-7, with 8 bases fitting TRBD1. Per germline, CDR1 KGHDR and CDR2 SFDVKD. The CDR3 extends over 15 amino acids. V lost 4 bases to trimming and J lost 5 bases; unmatched junction nucleotides: 9. CDR3 residues: CATSDPRTGKDEQYF. The DNA of the CDR3 is TGTGCCACCAGTGACCCGAGGACAGGGAAGGACGAGCAGTACTTC.

This chain connects TRBV12-3 or TRBV12-4 to TRBJ2-3; D remains ambiguous. This CDR3 spans 15 amino acids. Trimming shortened V by 4 bases and J by 1 base, and 12 bases separated the two germline ends. The CDR3, as DNA: TGTGCCAGCAGTTACCGCTCTGGGGGCACAGATACGCAGTATTTT. Translated: CASSYRSGGTDTQYF.

Concerning this clonotype itself: The germline gene is not matched at one end of the junction; a read error may be the cause. The chain uses TRBV6-4 and TRBJ2-2, with TRBD1 identical over 12 bases. The CDR3 runs to 17 residues. Germline V gene sequence: CDR1 MRHNA, CDR2 SNTAGT. Written as DNA, the CDR3 is TGTGCCAGCAGTGACTCTCCGGGACAGGGGGCCATCGGGGAGATGTTTTTT. It yields the protein CASSDSPGQGAIGEMFF.

In its sample, this clonotype was seen many times. This chain links TRBV7-2 with TRBJ2-5, with TRBD1 as a possible D gene (6 bases). CDR3 size: 14 residues. Per germline, CDR1 SGHTA and CDR2 FQGNSA. V lost 4 bases and J lost 0, with 9 bases in between. The DNA of the CDR3 is TGTGCCAGCAGCTCCGACAGGTACCAAGAGACCCAGTACTTC. Translation: CASSSDRYQETQYF. The whole variable domain, remainder taken from reference TRBV7-2 and TRBJ2-5, is GAGVSQSPSNKVTEKGKDVELRCDPISGHTALYWYRQSLGQGLEFLIYFQGNSAPDKSGLPSDRFSAERTGGSVSTLTIQRTQQEDSAVYLCASSSDRYQETQYFGPGTRLLVL.

The table lists this clonotype with a few counts. The rearrangement links TRBV2 to TRBJ2-2; possibly TRBD2 for D (6 bases). The V and J ends lost 0 bases and 1 base respectively, with 6 bases between them. The germline CDR1 and CDR2 sequences are SNHLY and FYNNEI. The CDR3 consists of 15 residues. CDR3 nucleotides: TGTGCCAGCAGTGAAGCGCGGGGGAACACCGGGGAGCTGTTTTTT. This encodes CASSEARGNTGELFF.

In this sample, this clonotype turned up many times. V usage is TRBV20-1 and J usage is TRBJ1-1, with 9 bases fitting TRBD1. The CDR3 has 13 residues. V shed 5 bases and J 0 bases; nucleotides not matched to a gene: 1. Germline V gives CDR1 DFQATT, CDR2 SNEGSKA (reference sequence). The CDR3 DNA is TGCAGTGCTGGGACAGGGATGAACACTGAAGCTTTCTTT. Protein sequence: CSAGTGMNTEAFF.

The chain's CDR3 is CASSQEPGGNEQFF. CDR3 in DNA: TGCGCCAGCAGCCAAGAACCGGGGGGCAATGAGCAGTTCTTC. The J gene is TRBJ2-1, the V gene TRBV4-1; 7 bases match TRBD2. Trimming at V came to 0 bases and at J to 6 bases, leaving 2 bases not matched to a gene. Germline CDR1 and CDR2: MGHRA and YSYEKL. CDR3 length: 14 residues.